This T cell receptor (beta chain) was sequenced in a study of T cell changes during pregnancy in multiple sclerosis. After removal of 2 bases from V and 4 bases from J, the junction contained 7 bases not matched to a gene. The CDR3 has 15 amino acids. CDR1 is MDHEN and CDR2 is SYDVKM in the germline V gene. Some clones are missing from TCRdb's copy, which holds only in-frame ones; the method was immunoSEQ multiplex PCR. The table has tens of thousands of clones, around 96% seen once. The rearrangement uses TRBV28 and TRBJ2-7; 8 nucleotides align to TRBD1. This TCR was sampled from a female donor with multiple sclerosis, enrolled in a pregnancy study. Sequenced material: CD8+ T cells from peripheral blood mononuclear cells, taken after pregnancy. CDR3 sequence reads: CASSLESGGGYEQYF. CDR3 DNA: TGTGCCAGCAGTTTAGAATCAGGGGGCGGATACGAGCAGTACTTC.